This TCR beta chain was documented in a study of T cells after yellow fever vaccination. Whole-study findings and limits: Few clonotypes appeared in both CD4 and CD8 compartments. The secondary response was weaker, and its peak arrived faster, on day 5 versus 15. Reappearance after the booster was seen for most primary-vaccination clones, at about 95% CD4 and around 88% CD8.

This clonotype was detected only a few times. The antigen is undetermined. Synthesis of TCR cDNA relied on 5'RACE template switching, which attached a universal primer site and UMIs. Each CDR3 protein gets one entry after TCRdb re-called the 5' RACE reads with MiXCR. Of over 150,000 distinct CDR3 sequences in the sample, more than 5.5% were seen once. The CDR3 spans 15 residues. J was trimmed by 3 bases and V by 0 bases; bases with no gene match: 5. The germline V gene encodes CDR1 SGHRS and CDR2 YFSETQ. The sample consisted of CD4+ T cells sorted from PBMCs, taken 5 days after the first yellow fever vaccination. This TCR came from a man between 18 and 29 years old who received the YFV17D yellow fever vaccine. The rearrangement joins TRBV5-1 to TRBJ2-7; 8 bases line up with TRBD2. CDR3 sequence: CASSLVSGINYEQYF. The CDR3 bases are TGCGCCAGCAGCTTGGTTAGCGGGATAAACTACGAGCAGTACTTC.